This T cell receptor (beta chain) was captured in a study of cytomegalovirus exposure and HLA in healthy donors. This clone has only one observation. PCR used 60 Vbeta primers and 13 Jbeta primers. Profiling relied on immunoSEQ multiplex PCR, and the TCRdb table lists in-frame clones only, not all of them. Here the sample spans roughly 220,000 clones, approximately 85% being singletons. CDR3 size: 11 residues. Germline lookup yields CDR1 DFQATT and CDR2 SNEGSKA (reference sequence). The sample was PBMCs. The genes are TRBV20-1 and TRBJ1-1, with 7 nucleotides matching TRBD1. The receptor was isolated from a woman aged 40 to 50 in good health and CMV-seronegative. The CDR3: CRTGRRTEAFF. In DNA form, the CDR3 reads TGCAGGACAGGGAGAAGGACTGAAGCTTTCTTT.